The 23 T cell receptor beta chains below all came from one sample that was sequenced in a study of cytotoxic CD8 clonotypes in ibrutinib-treated CLL. The repertoire was sequenced with immunoSEQ multiplex PCR; TCRdb's copy has only in-frame clones and lacks some. The sample holds over 120,000 clones, 75% to 85% seen once. The sequencing used PBMCs, collected after 12 months of ibrutinib treatment. The receptor set was obtained from a human donor with chronic lymphocytic leukemia.

The chain combines TRBV5-1 with TRBJ2-1, with TRBD2 matching 8 bases. The CDR3 has 15 amino acids. CDR1 and CDR2 (germline): SGHRS, YFSETQ. J gave up 3 bases and V 4 bases, and 6 bases lay outside the gene matches. The CDR3 loop reads CASSQRTSGYNEQFF. The CDR3 region has the DNA TGCGCCAGCAGCCAGCGCACTAGCGGCTACAATGAGCAGTTCTTC.

This chain joins TRBV5-8 and TRBJ2-1, with 7 bases matching TRBD2. V shed 4 bases and J 7 bases; nucleotides not matched to a gene: 8. The CDR3 extends over 14 amino acids. Germline assignment: CDR1 SGHTS and CDR2 YDEGEE. In DNA form, the CDR3 reads TGTGCCAGCAGCCCCGGGGGAGGGAGGAATGAGCAGTTCTTC. Protein sequence: CASSPGGGRNEQFF. Full variable domain (missing parts from reference TRBV5-8 and TRBJ2-1): EAGVTQSPTHLIKTRGQQATLRCSPISGHTSVYWYQQALGLGLQFLLWYDEGEERNRGNFPPRFSGRQFPNYSSELNVNALELEDSALYLCASSPGGGRNEQFFGPGTRLTVL.

The chain links TRBV18 to TRBJ2-3; the D is unclear. With 2 bases removed from V and 4 bases from J, the gap between germline ends came to 13 bases. This CDR3 has 15 residues. Looked up from germline, CDR1 is KGHSH and CDR2 is LQKENI. Here the CDR3 reads CASSPDQDLADTQYF. The CDR3 DNA follows: TGTGCCAGCTCACCAGATCAGGATTTGGCAGATACGCAGTATTTT.

This clone turned up a few times. The chain is built from TRBV7-9 and TRBJ1-1; D remains unclear. Germline loops: CDR1 SEHNR, CDR2 FQNEAQ (reference sequence). V was shortened by 4 bases and J by 4 bases, with 10 bases between the two germline ends. The CDR3 sequence is 13 residues long. The CDR3 sequence is CASSYELGTEAFF. The CDR3 nucleotides read TGTGCCAGCAGCTACGAACTGGGCACTGAAGCTTTCTTT.

The CDR3 protein is CASRSVGTGILGNTIYF. For the CDR3, the DNA is TGCGCCAGCAGATCAGTCGGGACAGGAATCCTTGGAAACACCATATATTTT. The V and J genes are TRBV5-1 and TRBJ1-3, with 8 bases fitting TRBD1. This CDR3 contains 17 residues. Losses at the gene ends were 5 bases for V and 3 bases for J; bases not matched to a gene: 13. CDR1 and CDR2 from the germline V gene are SGHRS and YFSETQ.

The chain recombines TRBV5-8 with TRBJ2-3; D might be TRBD1 or TRBD2, each matching 5 bases. Germline CDR1 SGHTS, CDR2 YDEGEE. The V and J ends lost 1 base and 1 base respectively, with 10 bases between them. The CDR3 sequence is 15 residues long. The CDR3 region is CASSLIGARTDTQYF. For the CDR3, the DNA is TGTGCCAGCAGCTTGATCGGGGCCCGCACAGATACGCAGTATTTT.

V and J are TRBV6-5 and TRBJ2-3, with D possibly being TRBD2 (5 bases). The CDR3 is 16 amino acids. Trimming cost V 0 bases and J 3 bases, with 13 bases left between them. The germline V gene encodes CDR1 MNHEY and CDR2 SVGAGI. The CDR3 reads CASSYSLSGLTDTQYF. For the CDR3, the DNA is TGTGCCAGCAGTTACTCCCTGAGCGGCCTGACAGATACGCAGTATTTT.

The chain couples TRBV4-1 to TRBJ2-7; D possibly corresponds to TRBD1 (6 bases). Germline V CDR1 and CDR2: MGHRA, YSYEKL. The V end lost 1 base, the J end lost 3 bases, and 16 bases lay between the germline ends. The length of the CDR3 is 16 residues. The CDR3 reads CASSQGGGGWGYEQYF. The CDR3, as DNA: TGCGCCAGCAGCCAAGGAGGGGGTGGCTGGGGCTACGAGCAGTACTTC.

The chain employs TRBV9 and TRBJ1-1, with D maybe TRBD1 (5 bases). Germline V lookup: CDR1 SGDLS, CDR2 YYNGEE. The CDR3 loop spans 13 amino acids. Between the trimmed V and J ends, which lost 3 bases and 6 bases, there was a span of 12 bases. The chain's CDR3 is CASSGDSRAEAFF. The CDR3 coding sequence is TGTGCCAGCAGCGGGGACTCTCGGGCTGAAGCTTTCTTT.

The genes are TRBV7-8 and TRBJ2-1, with D unclear. CDR3 length equals 15 residues. Germline-derived CDR1 and CDR2 are SGHVS and FQNEAQ. V was trimmed by 1 base and J by 6 bases, leaving 13 bases between them. This chain's CDR3 is CASSLGRARGNEQFF. CDR3 DNA: TGTGCCAGCAGCTTAGGTCGAGCTCGTGGCAATGAGCAGTTCTTC. The variable domain in full, with the rest retrieved from reference TRBV7-8 and TRBJ2-1, is GAGVSQSPRYKVAKRGQDVALRCDPISGHVSLFWYQQALGQGPEFLTYFQNEAQLDKSGLPSDRFFAERPEGSVSTLKIQRTQQEDSAVYLCASSLGRARGNEQFFGPGTRLTVL.

The chain couples TRBV21-1 to TRBJ2-7; TRBD2 is the table's D call, not checked against the DNA. TRBV21-1 is assigned pseudogene status. CDR3 length: 15 amino acids. CDR3 coding DNA: TGTGCCAGCAGCTCCCAGACTAGCGGCAAATACGAGCAGTACTTC. Its protein is CASSSQTSGKYEQYF.

The count of this clone is one. The V and J genes are TRBV7-8 and TRBJ2-1; 14 nucleotides agree with TRBD2. The CDR3 runs to 16 residues. The junction had 14 bases not matched to a gene; V was cut back by 4 bases and J by 15 bases. Germline CDR1 reads SGHVS; CDR2 reads FQNEAQ. CDR3 sequence (DNA): TGTGCCAGCAGCTCCAGACCGGGACTAGCGGGAGAAAGGTTGTTCTTC. Translation gives CASSSRPGLAGERLFF.

CDR3 DNA: TGTGCCAGCAGCTTAGCCAGGAACGTCGGCTACACCTTC. It specifies CASSLARNVGYTF. The chain employs TRBV5-5 and TRBJ1-2; no clear D. V was shortened by 2 bases and J by 8 bases, with 13 bases between the two germline ends. Germline CDR1 and CDR2: SGHKS and YYEKEE (reference sequence). The CDR3 runs to 13 residues.

V usage is TRBV7-9 and J usage is TRBJ2-7, with 11 bases that match TRBD2. In germline, CDR1 is SEHNR, CDR2 FQNEAQ (reference sequence). The CDR3 totals 12 residues. Trimming removed 8 bases from V and 12 bases from J; junction bases left unmatched: 9. The chain's CDR3 is CASEASGRIRYF. The CDR3 DNA reads as TGTGCCAGCGAAGCTAGCGGGAGGATACGGTACTTC.

The chain employs TRBV5-1 and TRBJ1-5; TRBD1 might be the D (5 bases). V gave up 5 bases and J gave up 7 bases, with 13 bases separating them. Germline V gives CDR1 SGHRS, CDR2 YFSETQ. The CDR3 has 13 amino acids. CDR3 in DNA: TGCGCCAGCAGTAGGGAGACAGACCAGCCCCAGCATTTT. Protein sequence: CASSRETDQPQHF.

The V call is TRBV27, the J call TRBJ1-2; 7 bases line up with TRBD1. The V and J ends lost 0 bases and 7 bases, in that order; junction bases with no gene match: 2. Germline V lookup: CDR1 MNHEY, CDR2 SMNVEV (reference sequence). The CDR3 covers 13 residues. The CDR3 loop is CASSLSRQGGYTF. The CDR3 region has the DNA TGTGCCAGCAGTTTATCCCGACAGGGTGGCTACACCTTC.

V is TRBV21-1 and J is TRBJ1-5; the table calls TRBD1, which could not be checked here. TRBV21-1 is classified as a pseudogene. The CDR3 sequence is 15 residues long. The CDR3 spells CASSKAQGARQPQHF. The CDR3, as DNA: TGTGCCAGCAGTAAAGCCCAGGGGGCAAGACAGCCCCAGCATTTT.

The chain is built from TRBV6-5 and TRBJ1-3; TRBD1 agrees at 8 bases. CDR3 length equals 15 residues. Germline loops: CDR1 MNHEY, CDR2 SVGAGI. V was clipped by 6 bases and J by 0 bases; unmatched bases: 4. CDR3 sequence: CASRDTGGSGNTIYF. The DNA of the CDR3 is TGTGCCAGCAGAGATACAGGGGGCTCTGGAAACACCATATATTTT.

The genes are TRBV14 and TRBJ2-7; D unresolved. There are 16 residues in the CDR3. From germline, CDR1 is SGHDN and CDR2 FVKESK. Trimming cost V 3 bases and J 2 bases, with 17 bases left between them. The CDR3 sequence: CASSHRAAGVTYEQYF. The CDR3 DNA follows: TGTGCCAGCAGCCATAGGGCGGCCGGAGTAACCTACGAGCAGTACTTC.

V and J are TRBV15 and TRBJ1-1; D perhaps matches TRBD1 (6 bases). Trimming left V 0 bases short and J 1 base short, with 15 bases between. Germline V gives CDR1 LNHNV, CDR2 YYDKDF (reference sequence). The CDR3 runs to 17 residues. DNA of the CDR3: TGTGCCACCAGCAGAGATTACGGGGCAGGGGAGAACACTGAAGCTTTCTTT. Protein product: CATSRDYGAGENTEAFF.

This rearrangement joins TRBV15 to TRBJ1-2, with D possibly being TRBD1 (5 bases). The germline CDR1 and CDR2 sequences are LNHNV and YYDKDF (reference sequence). Trimming cost V 1 base and J 7 bases, with 10 bases left between them. This CDR3 is 13 amino acids long. CDR3: CATSRVGTVGYTF. DNA of the CDR3: TGTGCCACCAGCAGAGTCGGGACGGTTGGCTACACCTTC.

The chain has TRBV7-2 and TRBJ2-7; either TRBD1 or TRBD2 may supply D (6 bases each). Germline assignment: CDR1 SGHTA and CDR2 FQGNSA. The CDR3 has 17 residues. Trimming removed 5 bases from V and 2 bases from J, with 22 bases in between. The CDR3 is CASSLTGNLARPYEQYF. The CDR3 coding sequence is TGTGCCAGCAGCCTCACAGGGAATCTAGCGCGCCCCTACGAGCAGTACTTC.

The rearrangement joins TRBV25-1 to TRBJ2-7; 9 bases match TRBD1. The junction had 3 bases not matched to a gene; V was cut back by 7 bases and J by 2 bases. This CDR3 is built from 13 residues. Germline values: CDR1 MGHDK, CDR2 SYGVNS. DNA for the CDR3: TGTGCCAGCATGGGACAGGGTCCCTACGAGCAGTACTTC. Translation: CASMGQGPYEQYF.